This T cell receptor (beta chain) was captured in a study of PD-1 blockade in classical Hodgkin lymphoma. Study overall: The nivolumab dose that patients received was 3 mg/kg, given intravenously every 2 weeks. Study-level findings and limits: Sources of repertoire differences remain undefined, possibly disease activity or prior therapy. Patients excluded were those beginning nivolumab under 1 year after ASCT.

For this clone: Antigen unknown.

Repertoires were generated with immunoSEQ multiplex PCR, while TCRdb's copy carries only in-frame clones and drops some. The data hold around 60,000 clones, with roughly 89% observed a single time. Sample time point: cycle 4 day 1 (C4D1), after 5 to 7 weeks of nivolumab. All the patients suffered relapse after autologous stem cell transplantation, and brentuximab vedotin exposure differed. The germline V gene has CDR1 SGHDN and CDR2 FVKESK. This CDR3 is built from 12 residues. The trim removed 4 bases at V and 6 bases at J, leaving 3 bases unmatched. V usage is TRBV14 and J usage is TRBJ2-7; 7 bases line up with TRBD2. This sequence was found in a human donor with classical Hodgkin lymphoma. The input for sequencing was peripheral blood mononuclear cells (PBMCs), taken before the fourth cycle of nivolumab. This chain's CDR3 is CASSPGRVEQYF. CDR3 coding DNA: TGTGCCAGCAGCCCAGGGAGGGTCGAGCAGTACTTC.